This TCR beta chain was found in a study of technical replicates of blood from several donors. The repertoire was sequenced with immunoSEQ multiplex PCR; TCRdb's copy has only in-frame clones and lacks some. The sample lists roughly 80,000 clones, 95% to 97% seen once, with 0.2% in the top ten. The CDR3 is made up of 11 amino acids. V was trimmed by 6 bases and J by 6 bases, leaving 6 bases between them. Germline V lookup: CDR1 ENHRY, CDR2 SYGVKD. This chain links TRBV10-3 with TRBJ2-1; perhaps TRBD2 as D (6 bases). The sample consisted of T cells isolated from PBMCs. This receptor was obtained from a human donor in good health. Here the CDR3 reads CAIRGGNEQFF. CDR3 in DNA: TGTGCCATCAGGGGGGGCAATGAGCAGTTCTTC.